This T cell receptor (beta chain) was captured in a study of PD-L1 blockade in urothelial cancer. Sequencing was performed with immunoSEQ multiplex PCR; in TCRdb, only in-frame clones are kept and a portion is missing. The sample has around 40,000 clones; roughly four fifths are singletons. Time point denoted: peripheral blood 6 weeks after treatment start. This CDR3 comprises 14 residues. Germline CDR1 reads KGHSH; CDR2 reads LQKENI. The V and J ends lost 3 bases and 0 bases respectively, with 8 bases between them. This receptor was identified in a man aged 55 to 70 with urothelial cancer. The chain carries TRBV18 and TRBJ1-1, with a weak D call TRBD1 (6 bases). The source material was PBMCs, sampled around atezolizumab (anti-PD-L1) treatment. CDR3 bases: TGTGCCAGCTCACCGTACAGGGTGAACACTGAAGCTTTCTTT. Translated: CASSPYRVNTEAFF.